This T cell receptor (beta chain) was profiled in a study of T cell clonotyping in hematopoietic cell transplantation. This clone was counted a few times. Its antigen is unidentified. Sequenced by immunoSEQ multiplex PCR; TCRdb stores in-frame clones only, minus some. The data contain tens of thousands of clones, 65% to 90% of them singletons. Findings and limits, study-wide: Cells were unsorted, so CD4 and CD8 contributions were not separated. Higher Inverse Simpson Index values in graft donor and pretransplant recipient predicted broader posttransplant TCR diversity.

The V gene lost 5 bases and the J gene lost 3 bases, with 13 bases spanning the gap. Germline CDR1 reads KGHSH; CDR2 reads LQKENI. CDR3 length equals 14 residues. As for time point: recipient sample about 28 days before transplant, after cytoreduction. Recipients were bled about 28 days pretransplant and at posttransplant days 30, 100, 180. V gene TRBV18 combines with J gene TRBJ1-1; no firm D call. This clonotype was sampled from a man aged 55-75 years with biphenotypic leukemia. Some clones in this sample may be carry-over from other donors' samples. Source: peripheral blood mononuclear cells, taken before stem cell transplant. DNA for the CDR3: TGTGCCAGCTCAATGGACGCCATTTACACTGAAGCTTTCTTT. Encoded protein: CASSMDAIYTEAFF.